A selection of T cell receptor beta chains follows, all from one sample in a study of blood T cell repertoires in COVID-19. Repertoires were generated with immunoSEQ multiplex PCR, while TCRdb's copy carries only in-frame clones and drops some. The table includes roughly 80,000 clones, 60% to 80% detected once. Sequencing used peripheral blood. The receptors here all came from a human donor in a cohort sampled during active COVID-19. CDR3s include the opening cysteine and the closing phenylalanine or tryptophan. Each record gives: V gene, J gene, CDR3 protein.

>TRBV11-1|TRBJ2-1
CASSTGGGSYNEQFF
>TRBV5-4|TRBJ2-1
CASRIKTGNEQFF
>TRBV28|TRBJ2-1
CASSPRGTGGYNEQFF
>TRBV11-3|TRBJ2-2
CASSSRDRADGELFF
>TRBV19|TRBJ1-4
CASSIPRAANEKLFF
>TRBV5-6|TRBJ1-5
CASSQRTGGTNQPQHF
>TRBV9|TRBJ2-7
CASSTTGQSYEQYF
>TRBV28|TRBJ2-7
CASSFAHLTYEQYF
>TRBV7-9|TRBJ2-7
CASTNPPAGGSYEQYF
>TRBV19|TRBJ1-1
CASQMGGSNTEAFF
>TRBV4-2|TRBJ1-6
CASRSGQGGSPLHF
>TRBV6-5|TRBJ1-1
CASSYSLRHRGTEAFF
>TRBV19|TRBJ1-4
CASPNGQPTTNEKLFF
>TRBV5-4|TRBJ1-4
CASSPVAGGGNEKLFF
>TRBV9|TRBJ2-3
CASSVGTSGGKDTQYF
>TRBV5-4|TRBJ2-2
CASTIIGSGELFF
>TRBV5-4|TRBJ2-7
CASSSGGRDYEQYF
>TRBV12-3/TRBV12-4|TRBJ2-7
CASSPQGVYEQYF
>TRBV19|TRBJ2-5
CASSMGLAGGQETQYF
>TRBV5-1|TRBJ1-3
CASTVQGLPGNTIYF
>TRBV6-1|TRBJ2-7
CASSDGGAIYEQYF
>TRBV7-2|TRBJ1-5
CASSFISGGGYQPQHF
>TRBV7-6|TRBJ2-7
CASSLEGQGLYEQYF
>TRBV29-1|TRBJ2-1
CSVGSRGGYNEQFF
>TRBV3-1/TRBV3-2|TRBJ2-4
CASSQGGLGAYLAKNIQYF
>TRBV29-1|TRBJ1-1
CSASTGGNTEAFF
>TRBV7-2|TRBJ2-7
CASSSGGTGEYEQYF
>TRBV7-2|TRBJ2-7
CASSYTSRGFPNEQYF
>TRBV18|TRBJ1-1
CASSPIPGGTEAFF
>TRBV2|TRBJ2-3
CASSNRAPRDTQYF
>TRBV7-8|TRBJ1-1
CASSLAAGARTEAFF
>TRBV7-2|TRBJ1-1
CASSLRGQITEAFF
>TRBV19|TRBJ1-6
CASIQRVGRNSPLHF
>TRBV5-1|TRBJ2-7
CASSRGQGGHEQYF
>TRBV10-2|TRBJ2-7
CASSYSGTSGAREQYF
>TRBV6-5|TRBJ2-6
CASGPSSGANVLTF